The source of this T cell receptor (beta chain) is a study of control samples from healthy donors and cancer patients. Clones were read by immunoSEQ multiplex PCR, and TCRdb kept only the in-frame ones, dropping some. This repertoire shows roughly 120,000 clones, over 85% found once; its top ten account for about 4%. The CDR3 runs 15 residues. The germline gives CDR1 MGHRA, CDR2 YSYEKL. The V and J ends lost 2 bases and 5 bases, in that order; junction bases with no gene match: 6. The chain combines TRBV4-1 with TRBJ1-1; 9 bases align to TRBD1. This clonotype was obtained from a man aged 25-40 years in good health. The sequenced material came from blood. The CDR3 coding sequence is TGCGCCAGCAGCCAACCTAGACAGGGGGGAACTGAAGCTTTCTTT. Translated: CASSQPRQGGTEAFF.